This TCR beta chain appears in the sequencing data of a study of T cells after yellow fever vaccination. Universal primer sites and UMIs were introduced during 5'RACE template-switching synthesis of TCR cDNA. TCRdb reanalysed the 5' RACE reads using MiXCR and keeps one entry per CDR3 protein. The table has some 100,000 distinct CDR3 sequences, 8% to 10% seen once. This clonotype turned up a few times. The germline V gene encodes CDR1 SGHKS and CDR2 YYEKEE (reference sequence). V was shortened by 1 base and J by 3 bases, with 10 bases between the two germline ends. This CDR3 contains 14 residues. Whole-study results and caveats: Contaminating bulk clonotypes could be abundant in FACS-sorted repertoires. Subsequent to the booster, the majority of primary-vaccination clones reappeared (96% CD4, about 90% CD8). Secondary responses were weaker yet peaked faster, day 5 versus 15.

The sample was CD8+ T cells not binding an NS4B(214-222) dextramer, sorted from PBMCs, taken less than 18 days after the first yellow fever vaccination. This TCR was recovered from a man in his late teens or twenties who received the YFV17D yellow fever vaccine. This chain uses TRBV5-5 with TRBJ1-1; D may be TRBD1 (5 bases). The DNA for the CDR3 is TGTGCCAGCAGCTTGCCCCGAGGGGACACTGAAGCTTTCTTT. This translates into CASSLPRGDTEAFF.